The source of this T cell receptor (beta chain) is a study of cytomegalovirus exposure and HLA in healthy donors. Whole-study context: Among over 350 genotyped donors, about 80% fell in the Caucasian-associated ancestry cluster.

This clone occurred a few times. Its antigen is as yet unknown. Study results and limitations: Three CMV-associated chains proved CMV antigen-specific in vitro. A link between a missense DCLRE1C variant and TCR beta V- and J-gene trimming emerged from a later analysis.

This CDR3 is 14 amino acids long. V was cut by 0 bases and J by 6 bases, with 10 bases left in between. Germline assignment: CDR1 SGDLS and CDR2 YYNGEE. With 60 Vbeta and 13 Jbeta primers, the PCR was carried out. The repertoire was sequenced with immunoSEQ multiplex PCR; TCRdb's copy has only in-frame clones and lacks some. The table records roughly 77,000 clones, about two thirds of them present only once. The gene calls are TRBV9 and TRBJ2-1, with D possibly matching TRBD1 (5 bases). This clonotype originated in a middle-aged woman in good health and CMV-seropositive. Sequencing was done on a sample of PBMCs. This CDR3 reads CASSVGQDTNEQFF. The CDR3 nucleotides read TGTGCCAGCAGCGTAGGGCAGGACACCAATGAGCAGTTCTTC.